These 12 T cell receptor beta chains were sequenced from one sample in a study of blood T cells in healthy people across ages. The second PCR ran 7 to 11 cycles with a sample-barcoded 5' primer and J-beta primers. Each CDR3 protein gets one entry after TCRdb re-called the 5' RACE reads with MiXCR. The profile covers 630,000 or so distinct CDR3 sequences, with about 28% appearing a single time and approximately 14% taken by the ten largest. The sequenced sample consisted of blood. These receptors all come from a woman of 80 years or more in good health.

In its sample, this clonotype was seen a few times. A read error may be the cause here, since a much bigger clone is one base away. The chain employs TRBV28 and TRBJ1-6; D may be TRBD1 (5 bases). V was trimmed by 11 bases and J by 6 bases, leaving 23 bases between them. Germline-derived CDR1 and CDR2 are MDHEN and SYDVKM. The CDR3 has 16 amino acids. CDR3 in DNA: TGTGCCGGCACCGATGGGGGATCAAGGAGTAATTCACCCCTCCACTTT. Translating gives CAGTDGGSRSNSPLHF.

V and J are TRBV5-1 and TRBJ2-7; D may be TRBD2 (5 bases). The CDR3 is 15 amino acids. In germline, CDR1 is SGHRS, CDR2 YFSETQ. V was trimmed by 1 base and J by 7 bases, leaving 18 bases between them. The DNA for the CDR3 is TGCGCCAGCAGCTTGAGAGCGGCGGTCTCCCATGAGCAGTACTTC. As protein: CASSLRAAVSHEQYF.

This clonotype was seen many times. The J gene is TRBJ1-2, the V gene TRBV5-1, with D hard to call. Germline V gene data show CDR1 as SGHRS and CDR2 as YFSETQ. V was clipped by 4 bases and J by 6 bases, with 13 bases between them. The CDR3 sequence is 13 residues long. CDR3 coding DNA: TGCGCCAGCAGCCCCAGGCGGTTGGATGGCTACACCTTC. This translates into CASSPRRLDGYTF.

The chain couples TRBV10-3 to TRBJ2-1; 10 bases match TRBD2. The CDR3 has 16 residues. CDR1 ENHRY and CDR2 SYGVKD come from the germline V gene. Unmatched junction bases numbered 5, after V lost 6 bases and J lost 0 bases. CDR3 DNA sequence: TGTGCCATCAGCGATAGCGGGAGGAGCTCCTACAATGAGCAGTTCTTC. It encodes CAISDSGRSSYNEQFF.

This clonotype came up many times. The V gene is TRBV5-1, the J gene TRBJ1-1; TRBD1 is a possible D gene (5 bases). The CDR3 is made up of 15 amino acids. Trimming pared 5 bases from V and 0 bases from J, leaving 14 bases between. The germline V gene has CDR1 SGHRS and CDR2 YFSETQ. Written as DNA, the CDR3 is TGCGCCAGCAGAGAGCAGGGCGAAGTGAACACTGAAGCTTTCTTT. Amino acids: CASREQGEVNTEAFF. The variable domain in full, with the rest retrieved from reference TRBV5-1 and TRBJ1-1, is KAGVTQTPRYLIKTRGQQVTLSCSPISGHRSVSWYQQTPGQGLQFLFEYFSETQRNKGNFPGRFSGRQFSNSRSEMNVSTLELGDSALYLCASREQGEVNTEAFFGQGTRLTVV.

This clonotype was recorded at least ten times. This rearrangement joins TRBV10-3 to TRBJ2-3; 9 bases fit TRBD2. CDR1 ENHRY and CDR2 SYGVKD come from the germline V gene. This CDR3 is 16 amino acids long. With V trimmed by 4 bases and J by 1 base, 6 bases remained unmatched. In nucleotides, the CDR3 is TGTGCCATCAGTGGAGGAGCGGGGGGCGGCACAGATACGCAGTATTTT. Residues: CAISGGAGGGTDTQYF.

Ten or more counts support this clonotype. This sequence joins TRBV5-1 and TRBJ1-2, with D unresolved. V lost 4 bases and J 7 bases, leaving 11 bases between the germline ends. The CDR3 covers 12 residues. The germline V gene has CDR1 SGHRS and CDR2 YFSETQ. The CDR3 region has the DNA TGCGCCAGCAGCATAGACGGGGTTGGCTACACCTTC. This gives the protein CASSIDGVGYTF.

The rearrangement uses TRBV5-1 and TRBJ1-1, with a tentative D call TRBD1 (5 bases). V was clipped by 2 bases and J by 3 bases, with 8 bases between them. The CDR3 spans 13 residues. Germline V gene data show CDR1 as SGHRS and CDR2 as YFSETQ. CDR3 residues: CASSFGGYTEAFF. For the CDR3, the DNA is TGCGCCAGCAGCTTTGGGGGGTACACTGAAGCTTTCTTT. The variable domain in full, completed from reference TRBV5-1 and TRBJ1-1, reads KAGVTQTPRYLIKTRGQQVTLSCSPISGHRSVSWYQQTPGQGLQFLFEYFSETQRNKGNFPGRFSGRQFSNSRSEMNVSTLELGDSALYLCASSFGGYTEAFFGQGTRLTVV.

This clonotype was seen more than once but under ten times. The rearrangement links TRBV7-3 to TRBJ2-5, with D perhaps matching TRBD1 or TRBD2 (5 bases each). Trimming pared 5 bases from V and 4 bases from J, leaving 20 bases between. This CDR3 has 16 residues. Germline V gene data show CDR1 as SGHTA and CDR2 as FQGTGA. DNA of the CDR3: TGTGCCAGCAGCGCCGGGACGGGGCTTTGGGGAGAGACCCAGTACTTC. As protein: CASSAGTGLWGETQYF.

This clonotype came up many times. This chain uses TRBV28 with TRBJ2-7; 9 positions agree with TRBD1. J lost 4 bases, V lost 8 bases, and 6 bases had no gene match. Germline values: CDR1 MDHEN, CDR2 SYDVKM. The CDR3 sequence is 13 residues long. The CDR3 protein is CASCNRGLYEQYF. The CDR3 DNA follows: TGTGCCAGCTGTAACAGGGGGCTATACGAGCAGTACTTC.

This clonotype was counted ten times or more. The rearrangement joins TRBV7-9 to TRBJ2-7, with 7 bases fitting TRBD1. Unmatched junction bases numbered 7, after V lost 5 bases and J lost 6 bases. Germline V gives CDR1 SEHNR, CDR2 FQNEAQ (reference sequence). CDR3 length: 13 residues. CDR3 loop: CASSKDRPGEQYF. CDR3 in DNA: TGTGCCAGCAGCAAGGACAGGCCGGGCGAGCAGTACTTC.

There are a few counts of this clonotype. V is TRBV15 and J is TRBJ1-4, with D hard to call. Germline lookup yields CDR1 LNHNV and CDR2 YYDKDF (reference sequence). V lost 3 bases and J lost 4, with 6 bases in between. The CDR3 runs 13 residues. The CDR3 loop is CATSREDNEKLFF. In nucleotides, the CDR3 is TGTGCCACCAGCAGGGAGGATAATGAAAAACTGTTTTTT.